This T cell receptor beta chain originates from a study of siplizumab effects on memory and regulatory T cells. CDR1 is MNHEY and CDR2 is SVGAGI in the germline V gene. The CDR3 has 14 amino acids. Trimming shortened V by 1 base and J by 6 bases, and 13 bases separated the two germline ends. Sequenced by immunoSEQ multiplex PCR; TCRdb stores in-frame clones only, minus some. The data show more than 95,000 clones, with roughly 92% seen just once and 0.62% held by the top ten. As regards this clone: As yet, its antigen is unknown.

Study results and limitations: Sequences below about 10^-5 frequency were poorly captured. As a result, only a minor fraction of alloreactive clones mapped to unstimulated subsets. Naive T cells seemed more diverse than memory cells; they also seemed major alloresponse contributors.

The chain is built from TRBV6-5 and TRBJ2-7; D perhaps matches TRBD1 (6 bases). The sequencing sample was made of Tregs sorted from blood. The receptor was isolated from a human donor in good health. The CDR3 DNA is TGTGCCAGCAGTTACTTAGTCAACAGGGCCGAGCAGTACTTC. Amino acids: CASSYLVNRAEQYF.